Listed below are T cell receptor beta chains from one sample, sequenced in a study of OX40 agonist ivuxolimab in advanced cancers. Using immunoSEQ multiplex PCR, the repertoire was profiled, and TCRdb retains in-frame clones only, with some absent. The sample carries 85,000 to 100,000 clones, more than 80% recorded once. Sequenced material: CD4+ or CD8+ T cells sorted from blood, taken in a trial of the OX40 agonist ivuxolimab. Receptors originate from an adult with an advanced solid tumor such as melanoma, head and neck, liver or kidney cancer. Each CDR3 is given with its conserved first and last residue. The D gene is left open where the match is weak. The size field is filled for only some rows; it gives once, few, many or a size class.

cdr3_nt cdr3_aa v_call clone_size j_call d_call
TGTGCCAGCAGCTTGGGGGGGCTCGGCGAGCGCGAGCAGTACTTC CASSLGGLGEREQYF TRBV5-4 - TRBJ2-7 -
TGCGCCAGCAGCTTGGGACGAGGGGCGACTGAAGCTTTCTTT CASSLGRGATEAFF TRBV5-1 once TRBJ1-1 -
TGCGCCAGCAGCCAAGTGCGGGCCGGGACAGGTGATGAAAAACTGTTTTTT CASSQVRAGTGDEKLFF TRBV4-1 - TRBJ1-4 TRBD1
TGTGCCAGCACCTCGACTAGGCGGGACGGGGCTGAGCAGTTCTTC CASTSTRRDGAEQFF TRBV27 - TRBJ2-1 -
TGCGCCAGCACCGGACAGTGGGCCGAGGAAGCTTTCTTT CASTGQWAEEAFF TRBV4-1 - TRBJ1-1 -
TGTGCCACCAGCAGAGATCGCAGCGGGTTCCACGAGCAGTACTTC CATSRDRSGFHEQYF TRBV15 - TRBJ2-7 -
TGTGCCAGCAGCCCCCGGGCAGGGGTGTCCGAGCAGTACTTC CASSPRAGVSEQYF TRBV7-3 - TRBJ2-7 -
TGTGCCAGCAGCTCTTCCCAACGTGAGCAGTTCTTC CASSSSQREQFF TRBV11-2 - TRBJ2-1 -
TGTGCCAGCAGCCCGCAGGGACAGAAGAACACTGAAGCTTTCTTT CASSPQGQKNTEAFF TRBV7-9 - TRBJ1-1 TRBD1
TGCGCCAGCAGCTTGTACCCAGAAAGATATGGCTACACCTTC CASSLYPERYGYTF TRBV5-1 - TRBJ1-2 -
TGCGCCAGCAGCTTGGGGAATCCAGACTACAATGAGCAGTTCTTC CASSLGNPDYNEQFF TRBV5-1 - TRBJ2-1 -
TGTGCCAGCAGTTACTATGCGACCGGGGAGCAGTACTTC CASSYYATGEQYF TRBV6-5 - TRBJ2-7 -
TGTGCCAGCAGCCCCCGGAGTAGGGATAAGAACACTGAAGCTTTCTTT CASSPRSRDKNTEAFF TRBV5-5 few TRBJ1-1 -
TGTGCCAGCAGCGTAGACGGGGGAAGGATGTACAATGAGCAGTTCTTC CASSVDGGRMYNEQFF TRBV9 few TRBJ2-1 -
TGCGCCAGCAGCTTAGCGGGGGGGATCACAGATACGCAGTATTTT CASSLAGGITDTQYF TRBV5-1 - TRBJ2-3 TRBD2
TGTGCCAGCAGCTTAGGGCGGGGTCGCACAGATACGCAGTATTTT CASSLGRGRTDTQYF TRBV7-2 - TRBJ2-3 -
TGTGCCAGCAGCCTCCGCAGGGTGAACACTGAAGCTTTCTTT CASSLRRVNTEAFF TRBV6-5 - TRBJ1-1 -
TGCGCCAGCAGCTGGGGTGTCTATGGCTACACCTTC CASSWGVYGYTF TRBV5-1 few TRBJ1-2 -
TGCGCCAGCAGCCCCGGGACCCCGGGGATTCATGAGCAGTTCTTC CASSPGTPGIHEQFF TRBV5-1 - TRBJ2-1 -
TGCAGTGCCGGACAGGGGGCGGAACGGTACTTC CSAGQGAERYF TRBV20-1 - TRBJ2-4 TRBD1
TGTGCCAGCAGCTCTCCAAATTACAATGAGCAGTTCTTC CASSSPNYNEQFF TRBV7-2 - TRBJ2-1 -
TGTGCCAGCAGGACTAGCGGATACTCCTACAATGAGCAGTTCTTC CASRTSGYSYNEQFF TRBV28 - TRBJ2-1 TRBD2
TGTGCCAGTAGGTACAGCAATCAGCCCCAGCATTTT CASRYSNQPQHF TRBV19 - TRBJ1-5 -
TGTGCCTGGAGCCCGGGACAGCAAAATCAGCCCCAGCATTTT CAWSPGQQNQPQHF TRBV30 - TRBJ1-5 TRBD1
TGTGCCAGCAGTTTATCCCTAGCGGGGGGGGAAGAGACCCAGTACTTC CASSLSLAGGEETQYF TRBV28 - TRBJ2-5 TRBD2
TGTGCCAGCAGTTCCCGAGTGTTGGGGCGATGGGGAAACACCATATATTTT CASSSRVLGRWGNTIYF TRBV6-7 - TRBJ1-3 -
TGTGCCAGCAGCTTGAATACAGGGACGGGGCCCCAGCATTTT CASSLNTGTGPQHF TRBV7-6 - TRBJ1-5 -
TGTGCCAGCAGCTTAAACATGGGGTCCCTCAATGAGCAGTTCTTC CASSLNMGSLNEQFF TRBV7-2 - TRBJ2-1 -
TGTGCCAGCAGTTCGACAGGTCGGGAGCAGTACTTC CASSSTGREQYF TRBV6-5 - TRBJ2-7 -
TGTGCCATCAGTGGCAGACAAACGAGCTCTGGAAACACCATATATTTT CAISGRQTSSGNTIYF TRBV10-3 - TRBJ1-3 -
TGTGCCAGCAGCGGCGGGGGACGGCCGATCAGCTCCTACGAGCAGTACTTC CASSGGGRPISSYEQYF TRBV5-6 - TRBJ2-7 TRBD2